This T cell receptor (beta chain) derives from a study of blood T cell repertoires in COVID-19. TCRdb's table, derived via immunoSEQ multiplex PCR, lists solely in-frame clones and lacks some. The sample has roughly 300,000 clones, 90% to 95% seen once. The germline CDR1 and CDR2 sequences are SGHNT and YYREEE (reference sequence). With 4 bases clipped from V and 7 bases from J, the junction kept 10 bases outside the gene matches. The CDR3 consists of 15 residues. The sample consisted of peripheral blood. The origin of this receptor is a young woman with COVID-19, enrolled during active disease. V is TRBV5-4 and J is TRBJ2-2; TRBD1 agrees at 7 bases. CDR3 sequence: CASSVRQGNNGELFF. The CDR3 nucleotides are TGTGCCAGCAGCGTAAGACAGGGTAATAACGGGGAGCTGTTTTTT.